The 30 T cell receptor beta chains below were found in one sample sequenced in a study of beta chain features in type 1 diabetes. cDNA synthesis used the whole RNA isolate, giving expressed TCRB sequences. Libraries were prepared by immunoSEQ multiplex PCR; TCRdb keeps only in-frame clonotypes and omits some of them. The sample has 450,000 or so clones; over 10% are singletons. What was sequenced was naive CD4+ T cells from blood. The receptors derive from a young woman in good health.

Ten or more counts support this clone. The V call is TRBV30, the J call TRBJ1-1; D gene ambiguous. Germline CDR1 GTSNPN, CDR2 SVGIG (reference sequence). CDR3 length: 15 residues. The V and J ends lost 0 bases and 0 bases respectively, with 11 bases between them. CDR3 protein: CAWSVRLGMNTEAFF. CDR3 coding DNA: TGTGCCTGGAGTGTACGACTAGGGATGAACACTGAAGCTTTCTTT. The entire variable domain, with the rest obtained from reference TRBV30 and TRBJ1-1, is as follows: SQTIHQWPATLVQPVGSPLSLECTVEGTSNPNLYWYRQAAGRGLQLLFYSVGIGQISSEVPQNLSASRPQDRQFILSSKKLLLSDSGFYLCAWSVRLGMNTEAFFGQGTRLTVV.

Only a few counts were recorded for this clone. Other nucleotide sequences in the sample specify the same CDR3. CDR3 region: CASSGYNEQFF. The CDR3 bases are TGTGCCAGCAGTGGTTACAATGAGCAGTTCTTC. V usage is TRBV2 and J usage is TRBJ2-1; D remains ambiguous. CDR3 length: 11 residues. Trimming took off 4 bases at V and 4 bases at J, with 2 bases between the two ends. Germline V gene lookup returns CDR1 SNHLY and CDR2 FYNNEI.

This clone was counted only a few times. The chain combines TRBV27 with TRBJ2-7; 8 nucleotides match TRBD1. The junction had 4 bases not matched to a gene; V was cut back by 5 bases and J by 4 bases. Germline values: CDR1 MNHEY, CDR2 SMNVEV (reference sequence). The CDR3 runs to 13 residues. The CDR3 sequence is CASSPRTGYEQYV. The CDR3 DNA sequence: TGTGCCAGCAGTCCAAGGACAGGGTACGAGCAGTACGTC.

The chain carries TRBV7-8 and TRBJ2-3, with TRBD2 identical over 9 bases. Trimming took 0 bases from V and 14 from J; bases not matched to a gene: 12. CDR1 and CDR2 (germline): SGHVS, FQNEAQ. CDR3 length: 15 amino acids. DNA of the CDR3: TGTGCCAGCAGCTTAGCGAGGCTAGCGGGGAAAAGTCTGTATTTT. Protein product: CASSLARLAGKSLYF.

In DNA form, the CDR3 reads TGTGCCACCAGCAGGTACCGGGACGCTGACAATGAGCAGTTCTTC. As protein: CATSRYRDADNEQFF. V usage is TRBV15 and J usage is TRBJ2-1, with D perhaps given as TRBD1 or TRBD2 (5 bases each). CDR3 length: 15 residues. The V gene's germline CDR1 is LNHNV and CDR2 YYDKDF (reference sequence). V shed 3 bases and J shed 5 bases, with 14 bases lying between them.

This chain links TRBV12-5 with TRBJ2-1; D is unresolved. CDR1 LGHNT and CDR2 FRNRAP come from the germline V gene. This CDR3 is 15 amino acids long. V lost 0 bases and J 10 bases, leaving 16 bases between the germline ends. DNA for the CDR3: TGTGCTAGTGGTTTGGTAAGAGGTGGGGTAGAAGAGCAGTTCTTC. This translates into CASGLVRGGVEEQFF. Looking up the rest from reference TRBV12-5 and TRBJ2-1 gives the full variable domain: DARVTQTPRHKVTEMGQEVTMRCQPILGHNTVFWYRQTMMQGLELLAYFRNRAPLDDSGMPKDRFSAEMPDATLATLKIQPSEPRDSAVYFCASGLVRGGVEEQFFGPGTRLTVL.

This clone occurred a few times. One junction end does not reproduce the germline sequence, and a read error may be involved. This rearrangement joins TRBV4-1 to TRBJ1-5; no reliable D call. The CDR3 covers 14 residues. Looked up from germline, CDR1 is MGHRA and CDR2 is YSYEKL. The CDR3 region has the DNA TGCGCCAGCGGCCAAGCGGGTCGCGGTCAGCCCCAGCATTTT. Its protein product is CASGQAGRGQPQHF.

This clone has only a few counts. CDR3 sequence reads: CASGRQWGTYEQYF. In DNA form, the CDR3 reads TGTGCCAGCGGTCGACAGTGGGGGACCTACGAGCAGTACTTC. The chain couples TRBV7-2 to TRBJ2-5, with D possibly called TRBD1 or TRBD2 (5 bases each). Near its end, the DNA agrees better with TRBJ2-7, so the J call may be wrong. CDR1 and CDR2 from the germline V gene are SGHTA and FQGNSA. The CDR3 covers 14 residues.

This clone appeared a few times. The chain is built from TRBV5-6 and TRBJ2-3; perhaps TRBD1 as D (6 bases). Germline V lookup: CDR1 SGHDT, CDR2 YYEEEE. The CDR3 spans 16 residues. The germline V and J ends were trimmed by 3 bases and 1 base, with 15 bases remaining between them. CDR3 nucleotide sequence: TGTGCCAGCAGCTCCGGACAGAACGGCGGCACAGATACGCAGTATTTT. The encoded protein is CASSSGQNGGTDTQYF.

This clone was detected a few times. V and J are TRBV9 and TRBJ1-3; no reliable D call. Trimming cost V 0 bases and J 1 base, with 5 bases left between them. The CDR3 sequence is 14 residues long. Germline V gene sequence: CDR1 SGDLS, CDR2 YYNGEE. This chain's CDR3 is CASSVAGSGNTIYF. As DNA, the CDR3 is TGTGCCAGCAGCGTAGCGGGGTCTGGAAACACCATATATTTT. The full variable domain, completed using reference TRBV9 and TRBJ1-3, is DSGVTQTPKHLITATGQRVTLRCSPRSGDLSVYWYQQSLDQGLQFLIQYYNGEERAKGNILERFSAQQFPDLHSELNLSSLELGDSALYFCASSVAGSGNTIYFGEGSWLTVV.

This clone was seen a handful of times. J is TRBJ2-1 and V is TRBV27; TRBD2 agrees at 12 bases. Germline CDR1 and CDR2: MNHEY and SMNVEV (reference sequence). J was trimmed by 0 bases and V by 5 bases; bases with no gene match: 17. This CDR3 comprises 21 residues. The CDR3 nucleotides read TGTGCCAGCAGTAACCAGGGGCCTAGCGGGAGGGCTCGGAGCTCCTACAATGAGCAGTTCTTC. Its translation: CASSNQGPSGRARSSYNEQFF.

The rearrangement joins TRBV15 to TRBJ1-2, with 9 bases matching TRBD1. CDR1 and CDR2 (germline): LNHNV, YYDKDF (reference sequence). The V and J ends lost 0 bases and 0 bases, in that order; junction bases with no gene match: 5. This CDR3 contains 17 residues. For the CDR3, the DNA is TGTGCCACCAGCAGAGATGGGACAGGGACCACTAACTATGGCTACACCTTC. Protein: CATSRDGTGTTNYGYTF.

The V gene is TRBV19, the J gene TRBJ2-1, with 10 nucleotides matching TRBD1. Germline assignment: CDR1 LNHDA and CDR2 SQIVND (reference sequence). The CDR3 totals 15 residues. V gave up 7 bases and J gave up 2 bases; unmatched junction bases: 5. CDR3 in DNA: TGTGCCAGTAAAGTAGGGACAGGGGCCTACAATGAGCAGTTCTTC. It yields the protein CASKVGTGAYNEQFF. The full variable domain, its missing parts supplied by reference TRBV19 and TRBJ2-1, is DGGITQSPKYLFRKEGQNVTLSCEQNLNHDAMYWYRQDPGQGLRLIYYSQIVNDFQKGDIAEGYSVSREKKESFPLTVTSAQKNPTAFYLCASKVGTGAYNEQFFGPGTRLTVL.

Only a few counts were recorded for this clone. The gene calls are TRBV18 and TRBJ2-1; 8 nucleotides align to TRBD1. Germline V gene lookup returns CDR1 KGHSH and CDR2 LQKENI. With 4 bases clipped from V and 8 bases from J, the junction kept 4 bases outside the gene matches. The length of the CDR3 is 13 residues. The chain's CDR3 is CASSRQGADEQFF. Written as DNA, the CDR3 is TGTGCCAGCTCACGCCAGGGGGCGGATGAGCAGTTCTTC.

The chain uses TRBV15 and TRBJ2-5; a possible D gene is TRBD2 (5 bases). Germline V gene data show CDR1 as LNHNV and CDR2 as YYDKDF (reference sequence). The CDR3 loop spans 16 amino acids. V shed 0 bases and J shed 4 bases, with 15 bases lying between them. The CDR3 loop reads CATSRDREGGLETQYF. The CDR3 DNA reads TGTGCCACCAGCAGAGATCGGGAAGGAGGCTTAGAGACCCAGTACTTC.

This clone was seen a few times. The rearrangement joins TRBV2 to TRBJ1-6; 10 bases are a match to TRBD1. The CDR3 is 16 residues long. The trim removed 6 bases at V and 6 bases at J, leaving 8 bases unmatched. Germline V gene data show CDR1 as SNHLY and CDR2 as FYNNEI. CDR3 residues: CASRRQGARGNSPLHF. CDR3 nucleotide sequence: TGTGCCAGCAGGAGACAGGGGGCGCGTGGTAATTCACCCCTCCACTTT.

J is TRBJ2-5 and V is TRBV29-1; D possibly corresponds to TRBD1 (6 bases). The ends were cut back, 8 bases at V and 4 bases at J, with 20 bases in the middle. This CDR3 spans 14 amino acids. Germline assignment: CDR1 SQVTM and CDR2 ANQGSEA. Here the CDR3 DNA reads TGCAGCTTCAGGGGAATAGATTTTCGAGAGACCCAGTACTTC. Its protein is CSFRGIDFRETQYF.

There are a few counts of this clone. The chain carries TRBV10-3 and TRBJ1-4; D call uncertain. Germline V gene sequence: CDR1 ENHRY, CDR2 SYGVKD. Between the trimmed V and J ends, which lost 3 bases and 12 bases, there was a span of 14 bases. CDR3 length: 13 amino acids. In DNA form, the CDR3 reads TGTGCCATCAGTGAAAACACGGGAGTTGAACTGTTTTTT. It specifies CAISENTGVELFF.

The gene calls are TRBV7-2 and TRBJ2-5; D is tentatively TRBD1 or TRBD2 (5 bases each). V lost 4 bases and J lost 1, with 10 bases in between. This CDR3 contains 14 residues. Germline V CDR1 and CDR2: SGHTA, FQGNSA. The CDR3 loop reads CASSYPGAQETQYF. CDR3 nucleotides: TGTGCCAGCAGCTATCCCGGGGCCCAAGAGACCCAGTACTTC.

This sequence joins TRBV4-3 and TRBJ2-6, with TRBD2 as a possible D gene (5 bases). The V gene lost 1 base and the J gene lost 0 bases, with 16 bases spanning the gap. The CDR3 length is 19 residues. Germline CDR1 and CDR2: LGHNA and YSLEER. In DNA, the CDR3 is TGCGCCAGCAGCCAAGTTGCCAGTAGCGCCCGCTCTGGGGCCAACGTCCTGACTTTC. It codes for CASSQVASSARSGANVLTF.

Worth noting for this clone: Other DNA variants within this sample encode the same CDR3. The V gene is TRBV5-1, the J gene TRBJ2-3; no firm D call. Deletions cut 3 bases from V and 0 bases from J, with 2 bases between. CDR3 size: 12 residues. CDR1 and CDR2 (germline): SGHRS, YFSETQ. CDR3 amino acids: CASSSSTDTQYF. CDR3 coding DNA: TGCGCCAGCAGCTCCAGCACAGATACGCAGTATTTT.

The CDR3 region has the DNA TGTGCCAGCAGTTTGACACCGGCTAACTATGGCTACACCTTC. Encoded protein: CASSLTPANYGYTF. The V call is TRBV27, the J call TRBJ1-2; the D is unclear. The CDR3 runs to 14 residues. Trimming cost V 3 bases and J 0 bases, with 8 bases left between them. Germline assignment: CDR1 MNHEY and CDR2 SMNVEV (reference sequence).

This clone was picked up a small number of times. The rearrangement uses TRBV25-1 and TRBJ1-6; D not resolved. Germline lookup yields CDR1 MGHDK and CDR2 SYGVNS. The ends were cut back, 3 bases at V and 9 bases at J, with 12 bases in the middle. This CDR3 has 14 residues. CDR3: CASSDEYGSSPLHF. Written as DNA, the CDR3 is TGTGCCAGCAGTGATGAATACGGGAGTTCACCCCTCCACTTT.

The rearrangement links TRBV7-2 to TRBJ2-2; D unclear. CDR3 length: 14 amino acids. Germline lookup yields CDR1 SGHTA and CDR2 FQGNSA. Trimming removed 5 bases at V and 4 bases at J, with 11 bases between. The CDR3 DNA sequence: TGTGCCAGCAGCCCCAGATGGACCACCGGGGAGCTGTTTTTT. It translates to CASSPRWTTGELFF.

This clone was seen once. The chain employs TRBV2 and TRBJ2-7; weak D call: TRBD1 (6 bases). Germline lookup yields CDR1 SNHLY and CDR2 FYNNEI. There are 12 residues in the CDR3. V lost 6 bases and J lost 7, with 13 bases in between. This CDR3 is CASRHRVREQYV. The DNA for the CDR3 is TGTGCCAGCAGGCACAGGGTTCGGGAGCAGTACGTC.

The rearrangement uses TRBV4-3 and TRBJ2-3; 8 bases map to TRBD2. The CDR3 is 17 residues long. Germline CDR1 reads LGHNA; CDR2 reads YSLEER. Trimming took 0 bases from V and 0 from J; bases not matched to a gene: 5. CDR3 loop: CASSQDLSSGSTDTQYF. As DNA, the CDR3 is TGCGCCAGCAGCCAAGATCTGTCTAGCGGGAGCACAGATACGCAGTATTTT.

This chain joins TRBV5-1 and TRBJ1-3; TRBD1 is a possible D gene (6 bases). Trimming cost V 3 bases and J 9 bases, with 16 bases left between them. This CDR3 has 14 residues. Germline assignment: CDR1 SGHRS and CDR2 YFSETQ. Here the CDR3 DNA reads TGCGCCAGCAGCTCGACAGGACGAGCGAGCACCATATATTTT. The encoded protein is CASSSTGRASTIYF. The variable domain in full, with the rest retrieved from reference TRBV5-1 and TRBJ1-3, is KAGVTQTPRYLIKTRGQQVTLSCSPISGHRSVSWYQQTPGQGLQFLFEYFSETQRNKGNFPGRFSGRQFSNSRSEMNVSTLELGDSALYLCASSSTGRASTIYFGEGSWLTVV.

This clone has just a few counts. Other DNA variants within this sample encode the same CDR3. V is TRBV7-9 and J is TRBJ2-1; D remains ambiguous. The CDR3 length is 13 residues. Germline V gene lookup returns CDR1 SEHNR and CDR2 FQNEAQ (reference sequence). Trimming took off 5 bases at V and 9 bases at J, with 14 bases between the two ends. Here the CDR3 DNA reads TGTGCCAGCAGCCAAAGGATAGGTGGTGAGCAGTTCTTC. Protein product: CASSQRIGGEQFF.

V usage is TRBV13 and J usage is TRBJ2-1, with D possibly being TRBD2 (5 bases). The V and J ends lost 1 base and 0 bases respectively, with 7 bases between them. Looked up from germline, CDR1 is PRHDT and CDR2 is FYEKMQ (reference sequence). The CDR3 has 15 residues. The CDR3: CASSLEGSSYNEQFF. CDR3 in DNA: TGTGCCAGCAGCTTAGAAGGGAGCTCCTACAATGAGCAGTTCTTC. Full variable domain (remainder filled in from reference TRBV13 and TRBJ2-1): AAGVIQSPRHLIKEKRETATLKCYPIPRHDTVYWYQQGPGQDPQFLISFYEKMQSDKGSIPDRFSAQQFSDYHSELNMSSLELGDSALYFCASSLEGSSYNEQFFGPGTRLTVL.

This clone has only a few counts. V is TRBV28 and J is TRBJ2-7, with TRBD1 matching 7 bases. Germline loops: CDR1 MDHEN, CDR2 SYDVKM. After removal of 2 bases from V and 7 bases from J, the junction contained 11 bases not matched to a gene. This CDR3 is 15 amino acids long. The CDR3 region has the DNA TGTGCCAGCAGTTTAAGGCAGGGGGTGCTCTGGGAGCAGTACGTC. Translating gives CASSLRQGVLWEQYV.